This T cell receptor (beta chain) was documented in a study of yellow fever vaccine responses in identical twins. Study-level points and caveats: Convergence reportedly seemed to mark part of the twins' vaccine T cell response, with personalization marking the rest.

Regarding this clonotype: Antigen specificity is unknown.

TCRdb re-analysed the RT-PCR reads in MiXCR, keeping a single row per CDR3 protein. This table holds roughly 1,000 distinct CDR3 sequences, 80% found once. Trimming left V 0 bases short and J 2 bases short, with 7 bases between. This CDR3 is 15 amino acids long. Germline V gene data show CDR1 as SGHNT and CDR2 as YENEEA. The sample in question was T cells from blood (PBMCs), unsorted or a sorted subset (not recorded which), obtained before or after yellow fever vaccination (not recorded which). The receptor was isolated from a female donor who received the yellow fever vaccine. The V and J genes are TRBV11-3 and TRBJ2-2, with a tentative D call TRBD2 (5 bases). The CDR3 sequence: CASSLERGNTGELFF. The CDR3 bases are TGTGCCAGCAGCTTAGAACGGGGAAACACCGGGGAGCTGTTTTTT.